This T cell receptor beta chain was found in a study of cytomegalovirus exposure and HLA in healthy donors. Study findings and constraints: CMV serostatus was the only recorded immune exposure for donors. Highly shared sequence variants in one cluster were likely a sequencing artifact.

As for this clone: The antigen remains unidentified.

The CDR3 has 15 residues. CDR1 is MNHNY and CDR2 is SVGAGI in the germline V gene (reference sequence). Trimming removed 6 bases from V and 4 bases from J, with 16 bases in between. The PCR used 60 Vbeta and 13 Jbeta primers. As originally analysed: In a later analysis, 80 million to 100 million unique TCR beta chains included roughly 11 million shared by two or more donors. Generated by immunoSEQ multiplex PCR, the TCRdb table keeps only in-frame clones and is missing some. That table supplies the V and J calls and clone size; D and trimming were determined from the DNA. The data show 45,000 to 60,000 clones, and the top ten clones hold about 2.5%. This cohort consisted of healthy bone marrow donors.

The TCR comes from a female donor in good health and CMV-seronegative. Sequenced: PBMCs. The chain has TRBV6-6 and TRBJ1-3; D gene unclear. CDR3 sequence: CASRHAGNRGNTIYF. CDR3 DNA sequence: TGTGCCAGCAGACACGCCGGGAATCGGGGAAACACCATATATTTT.